The present T cell receptor (beta chain) was sequenced within a study of blood T cell repertoires in COVID-19. Background on the study: PBMCs, B-cell-depleted T cells, or T cells provided the cDNA or gDNA that made up the material.

Per the study methods: Nucleated cell counts were estimated from reference gene primer amplification. Sequencing used immunoSEQ multiplex PCR; TCRdb keeps in-frame clones, though not all of them. D and trimming were read from the DNA, whereas the V and J calls and clone size are those reported in that table. The repertoire has some 150,000 clones, around 84% of them found once; the top ten carry 5.5% to 7.5%. This clone was counted once. The germline V gene has CDR1 PRHDT and CDR2 FYEKMQ (reference sequence). V was clipped by 3 bases and J by 5 bases, with 11 bases between them. The CDR3 length is 13 residues. Ages ranged from roughly 18 to 95 years, with residence in some 25 US areas.

The sequence was obtained from a woman in her 50s who had been exposed to COVID-19. The specimen sequenced was PBMCs or T cells enriched from blood (not recorded which). The chain carries TRBV13 and TRBJ2-7; weak D call: TRBD1 (6 bases). The CDR3 nucleotides are TGTGCCAGCAGCTTGGGGGCCGGGGACGAGCAGTACTTC. Residues: CASSLGAGDEQYF.